This T cell receptor (beta chain) was captured in a study of T cells in Graves' hyperthyroidism and ophthalmopathy. This clonotype has just one count. The investigators amplified TCR beta CDR3 regions from RNA transcripts. The primer set for the first-round RT-PCR of the TCR CDR3 was HTBI. TCRdb analysed the multiplex PCR reads with MiXCR anew, one entry per CDR3 protein. The sample has about 700,000 distinct CDR3 sequences, approximately 14% seen once; the top ten hold roughly a tenth. No progression to ophthalmopathy during 18 months of follow-up defined stable disease. The receptor comes from a woman younger than 35 with Graves' hyperthyroidism. What was sequenced was blood.

Here the CDR3 reads CSASGRAKSSYNEQFF. The CDR3 DNA is TGCAGTGCTAGCGGGAGGGCCAAAAGCTCCTACAATGAGCAGTTCTTC. The chain couples TRBV20-1 to TRBJ2-1, with 8 bases identical to TRBD2. The V gene end was trimmed by 3 bases and the J gene end by 0 bases; junction bases not matched to a gene: 7. CDR1 and CDR2 (germline): DFQATT, SNEGSKA (reference sequence). This CDR3 has 16 amino acids.